The table lists the clone carrying this T cell receptor beta chain with a count of one. The source of the sample is a study of blood T cell repertoires in COVID-19. Profiled with immunoSEQ multiplex PCR; TCRdb holds only in-frame clones, not every one. This sample carries 300,000 or so clones, 80% to 90% of them seen once, and the ten largest clones take about 1.2%. The CDR3 runs to 15 residues. Germline V gene data show CDR1 as SGDLS and CDR2 as YYNGEE. V lost 1 base and J 1 base, leaving 11 bases between the germline ends. This chain links TRBV9 with TRBJ1-2; D might be TRBD1 (5 bases). The TCR originated in a woman aged 45-65 years with acute or convalescent COVID-19. Sequenced: peripheral blood. Here the CDR3 reads CASSVTGQGNYGYTF. The CDR3 DNA reads TGTGCCAGCAGCGTAACAGGTCAGGGTAACTATGGCTACACCTTC. The whole variable domain, filled in from reference TRBV9 and TRBJ1-2, reads DSGVTQTPKHLITATGQRVTLRCSPRSGDLSVYWYQQSLDQGLQFLIQYYNGEERAKGNILERFSAQQFPDLHSELNLSSLELGDSALYFCASSVTGQGNYGYTFGSGTRLTVV.